A selection of T cell receptor beta chains follows, all from one sample in a study of cytomegalovirus exposure and HLA in healthy donors. Assay: immunoSEQ multiplex PCR; the TCRdb copy retains only in-frame clones and omits some. Altogether 150,000 to 200,000 clones are present, roughly 85% being singletons, with the ten largest covering less than 2.5%. Sequencing used PBMCs. The receptors come from a woman aged 45-59 years in good health and CMV-seronegative. Each CDR3 is given with its conserved first and last residue. Not every row has a clone size; where given, it reads once, few, many or a size class.

CDR3 protein | clone size | V gene
CAGGKGTDTQYF | . | TRBV30
CASSWDRSSYNEQFF | few | TRBV5-6
CASSWATGDGLAGKNTGELFF | . | TRBV5-1
CASSPAGTGDYEQYF | . | TRBV18
CASSLGVGQQFF | . | TRBV7-3
CASSLAGGRLATDTQYF | . | TRBV7-9
CASSSPVTGPQDTQYF | . | TRBV13
CASTPRPRGYNEQFF | . | TRBV28
CASSNPGQGNREQFF | . | TRBV28
CASSGRIFGLVTDTQYF | . | TRBV5-1
CAWKASGSDTGELFF | . | TRBV30
CAIKGEATNEKLFF | . | TRBV28
CASSLSGPPNTGELFF | . | TRBV28
CASSEGLVSPATNEKLFF | . | TRBV25-1
CASSLYRNTEAFF | . | TRBV11-3
CASSGHRGLSDRGNQPQHF | . | TRBV6-1
CASSTRTERYGYTF | . | TRBV19
CASSFGDRYTDTQYF | once | TRBV5-1
CASSESRSTDSGNTIYF | . | TRBV2
CASSLVGLAGGNNEQFF | . | TRBV7-2
CAWSWGGTGYYEQYF | . | TRBV30
CASSLGSGFQTQYF | . | TRBV5-1
CASMRDGGGPQHF | . | TRBV27
CASSLGGIPDTQYF | . | TRBV7-8
CASSQEVAGPLHF | few | TRBV4-3
CASSLLGLNYGYTF | . | TRBV7-2
CASNDQGNNSPLHF | . | TRBV6-4